The present entry profiles one T cell receptor beta chain with its context. These data belong to a study of T-cell reconstitution after alpha-beta-depleted transplantation in children. The length of the CDR3 is 15 residues. J lost 3 bases, V lost 4 bases, and 4 bases had no gene match. Per germline, CDR1 SEHNR and CDR2 FQNEAQ (reference sequence). The TCRbeta library was prepared with unique molecular identifiers. A single record per CDR3 protein comes from TCRdb applying MiXCR to the PCR reads. Of 90,000 to 150,000 distinct CDR3 sequences in the sample, 23% were seen once. The sequence derives from a male patient under 10 years old who had a stem cell transplant for chronic granulomatous disease, so the T cells may come from the graft donor. J is TRBJ2-3 and V is TRBV7-9; TRBD1 matches at 10 bases. Sequencing was performed on PBMCs, mostly from graft donor cells, taken 180 days after TCRalphabeta/CD19-depleted stem cell transplant. Here the CDR3 DNA reads TGTGCCAGCAGCTCCGGACAGGGGGTGACAGATACGCAGTATTTT. It specifies CASSSGQGVTDTQYF.